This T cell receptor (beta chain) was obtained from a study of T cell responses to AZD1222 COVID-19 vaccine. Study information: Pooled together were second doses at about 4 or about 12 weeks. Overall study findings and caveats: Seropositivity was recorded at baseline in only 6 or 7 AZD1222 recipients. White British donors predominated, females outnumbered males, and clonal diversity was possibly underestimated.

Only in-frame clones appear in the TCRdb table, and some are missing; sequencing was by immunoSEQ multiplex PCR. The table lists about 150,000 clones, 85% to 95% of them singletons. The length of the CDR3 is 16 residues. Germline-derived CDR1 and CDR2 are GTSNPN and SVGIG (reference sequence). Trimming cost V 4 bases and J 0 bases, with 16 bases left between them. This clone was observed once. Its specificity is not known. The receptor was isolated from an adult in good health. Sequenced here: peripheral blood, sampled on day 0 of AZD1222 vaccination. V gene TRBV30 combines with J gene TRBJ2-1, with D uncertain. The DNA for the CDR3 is TGTGCCTGGACTGCTCAAGCAGCGAGCTCCTACAATGAGCAGTTCTTC. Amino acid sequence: CAWTAQAASSYNEQFF.